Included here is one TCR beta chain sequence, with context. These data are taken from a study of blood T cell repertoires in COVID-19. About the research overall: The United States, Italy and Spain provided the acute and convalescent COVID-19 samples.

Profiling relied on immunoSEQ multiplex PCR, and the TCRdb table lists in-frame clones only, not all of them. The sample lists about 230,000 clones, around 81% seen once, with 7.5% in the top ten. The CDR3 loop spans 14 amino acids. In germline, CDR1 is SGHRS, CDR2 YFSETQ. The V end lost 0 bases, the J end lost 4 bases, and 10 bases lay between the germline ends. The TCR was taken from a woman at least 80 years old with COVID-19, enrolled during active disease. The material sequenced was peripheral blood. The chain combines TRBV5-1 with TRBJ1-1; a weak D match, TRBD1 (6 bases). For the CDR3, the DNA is TGCGCCAGCAGCTTGGAGTCGACAGGCACTGAAGCTTTCTTT. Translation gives CASSLESTGTEAFF.